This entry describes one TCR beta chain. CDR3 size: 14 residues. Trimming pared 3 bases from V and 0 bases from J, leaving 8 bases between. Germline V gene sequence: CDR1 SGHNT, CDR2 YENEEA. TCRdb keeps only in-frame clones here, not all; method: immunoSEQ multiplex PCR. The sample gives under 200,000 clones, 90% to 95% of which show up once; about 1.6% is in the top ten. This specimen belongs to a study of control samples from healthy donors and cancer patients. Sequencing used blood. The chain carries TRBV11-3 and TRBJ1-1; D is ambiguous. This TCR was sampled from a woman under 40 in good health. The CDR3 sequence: CASSFGGVNTEAFF. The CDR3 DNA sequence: TGTGCCAGCAGCTTTGGTGGGGTGAACACTGAAGCTTTCTTT.